The T cell receptor (beta chain) described here comes from a study of T cell repertoires in cytomegalovirus infection. Study-level information: Indicated by public TCR beta signatures were CMV infection and matching HLA type.

This clonotype has just a few counts. MiXCR was run by TCRdb on the reads, yielding one entry per CDR3 protein. The table records nearly 650,000 distinct CDR3 sequences, 24% of them present only once. The receptor comes from a human donor in good health (CMV status not recorded). Some clones in this sample may be carry-over from other donors' samples. The sequenced sample was CD8+ T cells from PBMCs.

The CDR3 DNA is TGTGCCAGCAGTTCCGATTTAGCCAAAAACATTCAGTACTTC. This gives the protein CASSSDLAKNIQYF. This chain joins TRBV6-2 or TRBV6-3 and TRBJ2-4; D uncertain. The length of the CDR3 is 14 residues. The V gene lost 4 bases and the J gene lost 0 bases, with 7 bases spanning the gap. Germline CDR1 is MNHEY and CDR2 is SVGEGT.